The T cell receptor beta chain under discussion was sequenced for a study of beta chain features in type 1 diabetes. Trimming took 4 bases from V and 1 from J, leaving 13 bases between them. This CDR3 is built from 15 residues. The germline V gene has CDR1 MGHDK and CDR2 SYGVNS. Only a few counts were recorded for this clone. Expressed TCRB transcripts were sequenced because the isolated RNA had all been reverse transcribed beforehand. The method was immunoSEQ multiplex PCR; TCRdb's version includes in-frame clones alone and lacks a portion of them. The table includes about 360,000 clones, over 9.5% detected once.

The source material was naive CD4+ T cells from blood. The TCR comes from a man aged 18 to 29 in good health. This chain links TRBV25-1 with TRBJ2-5; tentative D call: TRBD1 (6 bases). In DNA, the CDR3 is TGTGCCAGCAGTGGGGGACATAATCCCCAAGAGACCCAGTACTTC. Translating gives CASSGGHNPQETQYF. The full variable domain, completed using reference TRBV25-1 and TRBJ2-5, is EADIYQTPRYLVIGTGKKITLECSQTMGHDKMYWYQQDPGMELHLIHYSYGVNSTEKGDLSSESTVSRIRTEHFPLTLESARPSHTSQYLCASSGGHNPQETQYFGPGTRLLVL.